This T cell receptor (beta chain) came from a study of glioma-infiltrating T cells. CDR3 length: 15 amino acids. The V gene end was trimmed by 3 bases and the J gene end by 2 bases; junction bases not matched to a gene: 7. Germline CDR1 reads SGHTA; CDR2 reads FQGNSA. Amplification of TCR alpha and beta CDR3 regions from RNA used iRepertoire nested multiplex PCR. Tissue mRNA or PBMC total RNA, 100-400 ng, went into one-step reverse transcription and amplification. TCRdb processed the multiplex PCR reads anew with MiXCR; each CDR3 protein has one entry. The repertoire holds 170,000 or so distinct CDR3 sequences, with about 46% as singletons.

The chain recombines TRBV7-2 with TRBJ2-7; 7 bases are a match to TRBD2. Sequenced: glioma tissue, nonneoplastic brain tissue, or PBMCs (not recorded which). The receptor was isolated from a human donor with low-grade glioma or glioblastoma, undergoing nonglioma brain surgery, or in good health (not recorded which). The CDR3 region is CASSFLAALTYEQYF. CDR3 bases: TGTGCCAGCAGCTTTCTAGCGGCCTTGACCTACGAGCAGTACTTC.